Included here is one TCR beta chain sequence, with context. TCRdb's table, derived via immunoSEQ multiplex PCR, lists solely in-frame clones and lacks some. The sample comprises about 330,000 clones, 88% of which are singletons, and around 4% rests with the top ten. The CDR3 has 14 residues. The V gene lost 0 bases and the J gene lost 8 bases, with 14 bases spanning the gap. The V gene's germline CDR1 is MNHEY and CDR2 SVGAGI. This entry belongs to a study of blood T cell repertoires in COVID-19. Across the whole study: T cells, B-cell-depleted T cells, or PBMCs provided the cDNA or gDNA that served as material.

The sequenced sample consisted of peripheral blood. This chain links TRBV6-5 with TRBJ2-7, with D unresolved. This TCR was sampled from a woman aged 45-65 years with active or convalescent COVID-19. CDR3 DNA: TGTGCCAGCAGTTACTCTCGGTCTCACAGAAAGCAGTACTTC. Translated, it gives CASSYSRSHRKQYF.